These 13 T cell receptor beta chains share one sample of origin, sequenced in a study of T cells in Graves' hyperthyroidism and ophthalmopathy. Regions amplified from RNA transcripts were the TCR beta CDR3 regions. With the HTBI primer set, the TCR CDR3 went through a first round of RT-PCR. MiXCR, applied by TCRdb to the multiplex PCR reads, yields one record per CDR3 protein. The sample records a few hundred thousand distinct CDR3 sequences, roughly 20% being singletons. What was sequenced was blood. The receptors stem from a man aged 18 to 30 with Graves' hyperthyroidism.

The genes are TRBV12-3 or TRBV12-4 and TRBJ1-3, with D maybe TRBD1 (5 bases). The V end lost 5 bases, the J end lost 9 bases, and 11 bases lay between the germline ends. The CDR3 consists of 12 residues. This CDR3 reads CASSVDQGTIYF. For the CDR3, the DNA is TGTGCCAGCAGTGTCGACCAGGGCACCATATATTTT.

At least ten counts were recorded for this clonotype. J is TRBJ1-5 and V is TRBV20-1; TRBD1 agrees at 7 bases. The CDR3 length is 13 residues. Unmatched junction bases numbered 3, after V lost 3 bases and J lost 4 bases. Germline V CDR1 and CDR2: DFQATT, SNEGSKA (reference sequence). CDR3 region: CSARGDSNQPQHF. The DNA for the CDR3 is TGCAGTGCTAGGGGGGACAGTAATCAGCCCCAGCATTTT.

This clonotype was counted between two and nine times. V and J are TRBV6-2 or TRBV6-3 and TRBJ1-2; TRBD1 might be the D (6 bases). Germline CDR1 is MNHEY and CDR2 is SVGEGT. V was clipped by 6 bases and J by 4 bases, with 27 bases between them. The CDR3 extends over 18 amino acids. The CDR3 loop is CASRRQVSYASVSYGYTF. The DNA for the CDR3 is TGTGCCAGCAGACGACAGGTGTCCTACGCCAGTGTGAGCTATGGCTACACCTTC.

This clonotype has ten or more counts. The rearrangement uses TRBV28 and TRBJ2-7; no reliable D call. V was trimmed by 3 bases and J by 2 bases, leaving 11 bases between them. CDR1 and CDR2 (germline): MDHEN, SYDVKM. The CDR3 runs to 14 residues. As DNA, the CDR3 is TGTGCCAGCAGTTTTCGTAGGGCTACCTACGAGCAGTACTTC. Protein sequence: CASSFRRATYEQYF.

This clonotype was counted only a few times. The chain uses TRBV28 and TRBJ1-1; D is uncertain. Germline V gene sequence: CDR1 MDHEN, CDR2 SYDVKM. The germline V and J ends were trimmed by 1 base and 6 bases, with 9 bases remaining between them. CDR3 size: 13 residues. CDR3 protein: CASSLYFGSEAFF. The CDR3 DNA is TGTGCCAGCAGTTTATATTTTGGGTCTGAAGCTTTCTTT.

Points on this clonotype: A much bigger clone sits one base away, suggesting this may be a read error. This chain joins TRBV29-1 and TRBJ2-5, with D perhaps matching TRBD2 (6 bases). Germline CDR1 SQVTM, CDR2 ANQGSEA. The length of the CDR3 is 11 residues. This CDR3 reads CSVTGGETKYF. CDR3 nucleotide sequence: TGCAGCGTTACAGGAGGGGAGACCAAGTACTTC.

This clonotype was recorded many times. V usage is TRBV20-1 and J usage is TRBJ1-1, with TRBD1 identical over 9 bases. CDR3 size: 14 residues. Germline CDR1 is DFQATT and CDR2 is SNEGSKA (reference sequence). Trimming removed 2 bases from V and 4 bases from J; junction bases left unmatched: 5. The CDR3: CSARTGGAGTEAFF. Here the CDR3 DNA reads TGCAGTGCTAGAACAGGGGGCGCGGGCACTGAAGCTTTCTTT.

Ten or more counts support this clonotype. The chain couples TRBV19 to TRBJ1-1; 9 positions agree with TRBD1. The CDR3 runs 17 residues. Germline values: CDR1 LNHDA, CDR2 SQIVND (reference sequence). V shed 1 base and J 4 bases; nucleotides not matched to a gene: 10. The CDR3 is CASSIGGTGKRRTEAFF. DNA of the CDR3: TGTGCCAGTAGTATAGGAGGGACAGGGAAGAGGCGCACTGAAGCTTTCTTT.

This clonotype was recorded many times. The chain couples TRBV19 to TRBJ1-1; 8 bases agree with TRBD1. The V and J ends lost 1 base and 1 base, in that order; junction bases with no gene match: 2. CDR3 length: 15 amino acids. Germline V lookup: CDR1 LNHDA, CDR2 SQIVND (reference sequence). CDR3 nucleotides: TGTGCCAGTAGTATAGGCGGGACAGGGAACACTGAAGCTTTCTTT. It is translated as CASSIGGTGNTEAFF.

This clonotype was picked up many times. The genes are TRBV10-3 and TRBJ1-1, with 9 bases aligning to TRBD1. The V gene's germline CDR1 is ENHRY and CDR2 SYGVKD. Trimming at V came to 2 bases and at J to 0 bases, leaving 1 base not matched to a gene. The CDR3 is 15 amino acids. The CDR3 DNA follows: TGTGCCATCAGTGAGGGACAGGGGTTGAACACTGAAGCTTTCTTT. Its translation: CAISEGQGLNTEAFF.

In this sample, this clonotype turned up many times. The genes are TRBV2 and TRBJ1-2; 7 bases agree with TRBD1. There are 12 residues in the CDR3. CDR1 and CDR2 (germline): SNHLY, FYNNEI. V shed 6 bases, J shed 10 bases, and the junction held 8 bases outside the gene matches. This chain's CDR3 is CASRGTVADYTF. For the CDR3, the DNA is TGTGCCAGCAGGGGGACAGTAGCCGACTACACCTTC. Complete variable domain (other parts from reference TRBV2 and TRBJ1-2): EPEVTQTPSHQVTQMGQEVILRCVPISNHLYFYWYRQILGQKVEFLVSFYNNEISEKSEIFDDQFSVERPDGSNFTLKIRSTKLEDSAMYFCASRGTVADYTFGSGTRLTVV.

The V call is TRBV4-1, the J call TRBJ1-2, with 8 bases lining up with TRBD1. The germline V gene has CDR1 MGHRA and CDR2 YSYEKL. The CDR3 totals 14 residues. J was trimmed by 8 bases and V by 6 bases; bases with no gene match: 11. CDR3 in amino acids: CASSPFQGAWGYTF. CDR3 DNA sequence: TGCGCCAGCAGTCCTTTCCAGGGGGCGTGGGGCTACACCTTC.

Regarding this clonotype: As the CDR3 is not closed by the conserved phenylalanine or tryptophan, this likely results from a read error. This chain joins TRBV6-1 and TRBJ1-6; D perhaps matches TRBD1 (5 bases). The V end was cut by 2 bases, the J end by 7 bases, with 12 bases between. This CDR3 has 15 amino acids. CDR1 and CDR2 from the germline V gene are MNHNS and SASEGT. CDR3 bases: TGTGCCAGCAGTGAATATCAGGGCCCAAATTCACCCCTCCACTCT. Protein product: CASSEYQGPNSPLHS.